The 10 T cell receptor beta chains below come from one sample, sequenced in a study of blood T cell repertoires in COVID-19. Produced via immunoSEQ multiplex PCR; TCRdb's table is partial and in-frame only. The table includes around 620,000 clones, about nine tenths detected once. The sequenced sample was peripheral blood. All receptors derive from a woman between 18 and 30 years old with acute or convalescent COVID-19.

This chain links TRBV19 with TRBJ1-2; weak D call: TRBD1 (5 bases). The germline V gene has CDR1 LNHDA and CDR2 SQIVND (reference sequence). Trimming removed 7 bases from V and 5 bases from J, with 26 bases in between. CDR3 size: 17 residues. The CDR3 loop reads CASTAHGGRVPVYGYTF. For the CDR3, the DNA is TGTGCCAGTACCGCTCACGGGGGGAGGGTGCCGGTTTATGGCTACACCTTC.

The rearrangement joins TRBV30 to TRBJ1-2; 7 positions agree with TRBD1. The junction had 11 bases not matched to a gene; V was cut back by 5 bases and J by 2 bases. CDR3 size: 15 residues. Per the germline V gene, CDR1 is GTSNPN and CDR2 is SVGIG (reference sequence). The CDR3, as DNA: TGTGCCTGGGGCAGGCCGGGACAGATAAACTATGGCTACACCTTC. Its translation is CAWGRPGQINYGYTF. Full variable domain (rest looked up from reference TRBV30 and TRBJ1-2): SQTIHQWPATLVQPVGSPLSLECTVEGTSNPNLYWYRQAAGRGLQLLFYSVGIGQISSEVPQNLSASRPQDRQFILSSKKLLLSDSGFYLCAWGRPGQINYGYTFGSGTRLTVV.

J is TRBJ1-2 and V is TRBV2; D is possibly TRBD1 (6 bases). There are 15 residues in the CDR3. V was trimmed by 4 bases and J by 0 bases, leaving 12 bases between them. Germline CDR1 is SNHLY and CDR2 is FYNNEI. In DNA, the CDR3 is TGTGCCAGCAGTGCTACCGACAGGTCTAACTATGGCTACACCTTC. This gives the protein CASSATDRSNYGYTF.

Turning to this clone: Within the sample, other DNA sequences also encode this same CDR3. The chain joins TRBV11-2 to TRBJ1-1, with D perhaps matching TRBD1 (5 bases). Trimming took 3 bases from V and 4 from J, leaving 9 bases between them. Germline loops: CDR1 SGHAT, CDR2 FQNNGV. The CDR3 runs 13 residues. The DNA of the CDR3 is TGTGCCAGCAGCTTTTGGGGGGGCACTGAAGCTTTCTTT. Protein: CASSFWGGTEAFF.

The V call is TRBV7-2, the J call TRBJ2-4; D might be TRBD1 (6 bases). The CDR3 length is 12 residues. V was shortened by 5 bases and J by 9 bases, with 11 bases between the two germline ends. Germline loops: CDR1 SGHTA, CDR2 FQGNSA. CDR3 loop: CASSPGQSIQYF. The CDR3 region has the DNA TGTGCCAGCAGCCCGGGACAATCCATTCAGTACTTC.

V usage is TRBV3-1 (or the pseudogene TRBV3-2) and J usage is TRBJ1-4; 7 bases are shared with TRBD1. Unmatched junction bases numbered 7, after V lost 5 bases and J lost 4 bases. The CDR3 has 15 residues. The germline gives CDR1 LGHDT, CDR2 YNNKEL (reference sequence). CDR3 bases: TGTGCCAGCAGCTACCGGGACAGTAATAATGAAAAACTGTTTTTT. Amino acid sequence: CASSYRDSNNEKLFF.

The rearrangement links TRBV29-1 to TRBJ2-7; 7 bases map to TRBD1. V gave up 1 base and J gave up 3 bases; unmatched junction bases: 3. The CDR3 totals 13 residues. The germline gives CDR1 SQVTM, CDR2 ANQGSEA. CDR3 nucleotides: TGCAGCGTTGAAGGGCCAGGGGGCTACGAGCAGTACTTC. Translating gives CSVEGPGGYEQYF.

A few counts support this clone. The sample carries other DNA sequences with the same CDR3. The chain carries TRBV4-3 and TRBJ1-4; D call uncertain. Germline V CDR1 and CDR2: LGHNA, YSLEER. Trimming stripped 0 bases from V and 5 bases from J, with 10 bases between. The CDR3 sequence is 15 residues long. The CDR3 nucleotides are TGCGCCAGCAGCCAAGACGGGGAGGGCAATGAAAAACTGTTTTTT. Amino acid sequence: CASSQDGEGNEKLFF.

This chain links TRBV5-1 with TRBJ1-5; tentatively, D is TRBD1 (6 bases). Trimming removed 6 bases at V and 4 bases at J, with 17 bases between. This CDR3 contains 15 residues. Germline CDR1 reads SGHRS; CDR2 reads YFSETQ. The CDR3 here is CASTHPLGANQPQHF. Written as DNA, the CDR3 is TGCGCCAGCACGCACCCTTTGGGGGCGAATCAGCCCCAGCATTTT.

This clone was picked up a small number of times. The CDR3 nucleotides are TGTGCCAGTAGCTCAATTGGTGAGGGCCCCATGAACACTGAAGCTTTCTTT. Amino acid sequence: CASSSIGEGPMNTEAFF. V gene TRBV19 combines with J gene TRBJ1-1, with unresolved D. Germline-derived CDR1 and CDR2 are LNHDA and SQIVND (reference sequence). The CDR3 sequence is 17 residues long. Trimming shortened V by 6 bases and J by 0 bases, and 20 bases separated the two germline ends. The whole variable domain, filled in from reference TRBV19 and TRBJ1-1, reads DGGITQSPKYLFRKEGQNVTLSCEQNLNHDAMYWYRQDPGQGLRLIYYSQIVNDFQKGDIAEGYSVSREKKESFPLTVTSAQKNPTAFYLCASSSIGEGPMNTEAFFGQGTRLTVV.